This is a list of T cell receptor beta chains from one sample in a study of T cells in Graves' hyperthyroidism and ophthalmopathy. TCRdb called the multiplex PCR reads again in MiXCR, with one record for every CDR3 protein. The repertoire has about 840,000 distinct CDR3 sequences, 35% to 45% of them found once; the top ten carry 7.5% to 9.5%. Sequencing input: blood. The receptors shown here come from a man aged 18 to 30 with Graves' hyperthyroidism. Both conserved end residues are part of each CDR3. D genes are given only for firm matches. Clone size is stated in some rows and not others, as once, few, many or a class when expanded.

CDR3nt,CDR3aa,v_gene,d_gene,j_gene,abundance
TGCGCCAGCAGCCAAGAAAGGGTAGGCGAGCAGTACTTC,CASSQERVGEQYF,TRBV4-1,-,TRBJ2-7,-
TGCAGTGCTCAGGACGGGCTCTCTGGAAACACCATATATTTT,CSAQDGLSGNTIYF,TRBV20-1,-,TRBJ1-3,few
TGTGCCAGTAGTATCGAGGGGATTGAAGCTTTCTTT,CASSIEGIEAFF,TRBV19,-,TRBJ1-1,many
-,CSVRARVGEKLFF,TRBV29-1,-,TRBJ1-4,many
TGCGCCAGCAGCCAAGGACAGGGGAATGGCTACACCTTC,CASSQGQGNGYTF,TRBV4-1,TRBD1,TRBJ1-2,many
TGTGCCAGCAGCCAAGAAGGGGAAACGTACGGGCAGTACTTC,CASSQEGETYGQYF,TRBV14,-,TRBJ2-7,-
TGTGCCAGCAGCCCAGGGATGAATCAGCCCCAGCATTTT,CASSPGMNQPQHF,TRBV10-3,-,TRBJ1-5,few
TGTGCCAGCAGCTTAGCCGACGGGGGCGGAAACGAGCAGTACTTC,CASSLADGGGNEQYF,TRBV25-1,-,TRBJ2-7,-
TGTGCCAGCAGTTCCCCCGGGACAGGAATCGACGAGCAGTACTTC,CASSSPGTGIDEQYF,TRBV12-3/TRBV12-4,TRBD1,TRBJ2-7,-
TGCAGTGCTCTCAGGGCGGGGGTGAAAGAGACCCAGTACTTC,CSALRAGVKETQYF,TRBV20-1,TRBD2,TRBJ2-5,many
TGTGCCAGCAGTGAAACAGCGCCCTATGGCTACACCTTC,CASSETAPYGYTF,TRBV12-3/TRBV12-4,-,TRBJ1-2,-
TGCAGTGCCACCGAAGATGATTTGAGCAATCAGCCCCAGCATTTT,CSATEDDLSNQPQHF,TRBV20-1,-,TRBJ1-5,many
TGCAGTGCTCGGGAGGGCCCAAACGAGCAGTACTTC,CSAREGPNEQYF,TRBV20-1,TRBD2,TRBJ2-7,many
TGTGCCACCTCGGAGATGGGGTCTGAAGCTTTCTTT,CATSEMGSEAFF,TRBV11-2,-,TRBJ1-1,-
TGTGCCAGCAGCCCGAGAACAGGGGGCGCTGCCGGGGCCAACGTCCTGACTTTC,CASSPRTGGAAGANVLTF,TRBV7-9,TRBD1,TRBJ2-6,-
TGTGCCAGCAGCTTATCAGGGACAGGGGCCTTCTACGAGCAGTACTTC,CASSLSGTGAFYEQYF,TRBV7-6,TRBD1,TRBJ2-7,-
TGCAGCGTGATAGGTTCCGGGGCCAACGTCCTGACTTTC,CSVIGSGANVLTF,TRBV29-1,-,TRBJ2-6,-